This T cell receptor (beta chain) was recorded in a study of T cell repertoires in cytomegalovirus infection. Study in general: Recently identified HLA-C-restricted CMV epitopes were among the peptides used. Through public TCR beta signatures, both CMV infection and matching HLA type were indicated.

TCRdb ran MiXCR on the reads and lists one entry per CDR3 protein. The sample consists of 350,000 to 400,000 distinct CDR3 sequences, about 35% of them appearing once. This clonotype has only a few counts. No antigen is known for it. CDR3 length: 13 residues. Trimming took 6 bases from V and 7 from J; bases not matched to a gene: 8. The material was cultured PBMCs, obtained from culture after CMV antigen stimulation. The receptor's source is a human donor in good health (CMV status not recorded). Some clones in this sample may be carry-over from other donors' samples. The rearrangement uses TRBV12-3 or TRBV12-4 and TRBJ1-2; 7 nucleotides align to TRBD1. CDR3 coding DNA: TGTGCCAGCAGGGGACAGAGGAAGGCTGGCTACACCTTC. Protein sequence: CASRGQRKAGYTF.